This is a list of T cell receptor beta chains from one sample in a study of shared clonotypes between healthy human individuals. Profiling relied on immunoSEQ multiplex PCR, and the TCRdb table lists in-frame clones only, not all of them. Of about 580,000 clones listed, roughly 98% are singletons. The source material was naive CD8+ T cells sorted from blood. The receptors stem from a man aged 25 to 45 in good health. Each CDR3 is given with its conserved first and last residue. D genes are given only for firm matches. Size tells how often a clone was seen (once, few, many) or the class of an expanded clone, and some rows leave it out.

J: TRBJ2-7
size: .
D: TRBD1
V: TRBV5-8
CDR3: CASSWTGGGTGQYF
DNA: TGTGCCAGCAGCTGGACAGGGGGTGGTACGGGGCAGTACTTC

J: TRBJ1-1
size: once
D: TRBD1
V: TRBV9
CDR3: CASSGGTGRTEAFF
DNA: TGTGCCAGCAGCGGCGGGACAGGTCGTACTGAAGCTTTCTTT

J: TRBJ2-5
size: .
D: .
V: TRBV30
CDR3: CAWSSLGPQETQYF
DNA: TGTGCCTGGAGTTCCCTGGGCCCACAAGAGACCCAGTACTTC

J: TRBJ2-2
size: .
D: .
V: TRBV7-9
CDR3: CASSLVGADGELFF
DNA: TGTGCCAGCAGCTTAGTAGGGGCGGACGGGGAGCTGTTTTTT

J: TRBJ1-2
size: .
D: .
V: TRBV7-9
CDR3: CASSLGQLENGYTF
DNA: TGTGCCAGCAGCTTGGGCCAGTTGGAAAATGGCTACACCTTC

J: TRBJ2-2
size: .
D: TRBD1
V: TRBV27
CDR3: CASSVDRGLTGELFF
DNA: TGTGCCAGCAGTGTGGACAGGGGGTTAACCGGGGAGCTGTTTTTT

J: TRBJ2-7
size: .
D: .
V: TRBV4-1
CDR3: CASSQDRGYEQYF
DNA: TGCGCCAGCAGCCAAGACCGAGGCTACGAGCAGTACTTC

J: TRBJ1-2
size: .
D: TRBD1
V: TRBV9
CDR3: CASGQGYGYTF
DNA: TGTGCCAGCGGACAGGGCTATGGCTACACCTTC

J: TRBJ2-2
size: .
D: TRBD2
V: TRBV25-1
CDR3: CASSTRLAGGGGELFF
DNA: TGTGCCAGCAGTACCCGCCTAGCGGGAGGGGGCGGGGAGCTGTTTTTT

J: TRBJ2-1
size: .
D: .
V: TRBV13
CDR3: CASSLQARPAGEQFF
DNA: TGTGCCAGCAGCTTGCAGGCACGCCCGGCGGGTGAGCAGTTCTTC

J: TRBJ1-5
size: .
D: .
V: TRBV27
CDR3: CASWFGGQPQHF
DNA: TGTGCCAGCTGGTTTGGGGGGCAGCCCCAGCATTTT

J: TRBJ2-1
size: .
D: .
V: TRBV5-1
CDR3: CASSPLGNDLDEQFF
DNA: TGCGCCAGCAGCCCACTGGGCAATGACCTGGATGAGCAGTTCTTC

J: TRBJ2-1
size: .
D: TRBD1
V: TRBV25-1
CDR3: CASSPQGAYQFF
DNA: TGTGCCAGCAGCCCACAGGGGGCCTATCAGTTCTTC

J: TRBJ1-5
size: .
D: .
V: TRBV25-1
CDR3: CASSALGNQPQHF
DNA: TGTGCCAGCAGCGCATTGGGCAATCAGCCCCAGCATTTT

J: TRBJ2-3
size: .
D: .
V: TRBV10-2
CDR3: CASSPTGPTDTQYF
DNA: TGCGCCAGCAGCCCCACCGGACCCACAGATACGCAGTATTTT

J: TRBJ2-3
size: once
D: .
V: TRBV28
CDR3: CASSFTTSTDTQYF
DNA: TGTGCCAGCAGTTTTACGACATCCACAGATACGCAGTATTTT

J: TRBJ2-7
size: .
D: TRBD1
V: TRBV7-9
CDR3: CASRGQGAYEQYF
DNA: TGTGCCAGCAGGGGACAGGGGGCATACGAGCAGTACTTC

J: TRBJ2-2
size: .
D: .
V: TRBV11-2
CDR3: CASSSLAYTGELFF
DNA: TGTGCCAGCAGCTCCTTAGCGTACACCGGGGAGCTGTTTTTT

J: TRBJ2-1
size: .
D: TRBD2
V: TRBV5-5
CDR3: CASSLGREGLKQFF
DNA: TGTGCCAGCAGCTTGGGGCGGGAGGGCCTCAAGCAGTTCTTC

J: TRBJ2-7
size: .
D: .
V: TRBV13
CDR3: CASSLGSRYEQYF
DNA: TGTGCCAGCAGCTTAGGTAGCAGATACGAGCAGTACTTC

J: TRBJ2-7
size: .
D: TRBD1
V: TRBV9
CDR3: CASDPGTGEGYEQYF
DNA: TGTGCCAGCGACCCAGGGACAGGGGAGGGCTACGAGCAGTACTTC

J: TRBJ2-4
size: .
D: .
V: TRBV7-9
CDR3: CASSLELPGNIQYF
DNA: TGTGCCAGCAGCTTAGAGCTTCCAGGGAACATTCAGTACTTC

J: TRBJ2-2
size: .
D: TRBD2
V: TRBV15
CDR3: CATSRDLGTSTGELFF
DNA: TGTGCCACCAGCAGAGATCTGGGGACTAGCACCGGGGAGCTGTTTTTT

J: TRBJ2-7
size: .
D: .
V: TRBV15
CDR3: CATSRGKGTYEQYF
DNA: TGTGCCACCAGCAGAGGCAAGGGGACCTACGAGCAGTACTTC

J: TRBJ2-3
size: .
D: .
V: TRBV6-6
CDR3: CASSFSLEGTQYF
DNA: TGTGCCAGCAGTTTTTCGCTTGAGGGTACGCAGTATTTT

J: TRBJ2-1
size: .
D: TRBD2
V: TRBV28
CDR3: CASSFPTLAGSQYEQFF
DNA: TGTGCCAGCAGTTTCCCAACTCTAGCGGGGAGTCAGTATGAGCAGTTCTTC

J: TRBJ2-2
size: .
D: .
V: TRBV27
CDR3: CASSLGGFGELFF
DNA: TGTGCCAGCAGTCTAGGGGGGTTTGGAGAGCTGTTTTTT

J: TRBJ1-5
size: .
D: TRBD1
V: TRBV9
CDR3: CASSATGGGQPQHF
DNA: TGTGCCAGCAGCGCCACAGGGGGCGGTCAGCCCCAGCATTTT

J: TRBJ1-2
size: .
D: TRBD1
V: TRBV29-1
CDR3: CSVDGQDPPLFYGYTF
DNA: TGCAGCGTAGACGGACAGGACCCACCGTTGTTCTATGGCTACACCTTC

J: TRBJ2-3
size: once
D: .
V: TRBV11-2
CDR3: CASSPNFGWGSTDTQYF
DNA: TGTGCCAGCAGCCCCAATTTTGGGTGGGGGAGCACAGATACGCAGTATTTT

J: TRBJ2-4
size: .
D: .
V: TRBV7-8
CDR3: CASSLPKAGTHRNIQYF
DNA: TGTGCCAGCAGCCTCCCGAAGGCGGGGACCCATAGGAACATTCAGTACTTC